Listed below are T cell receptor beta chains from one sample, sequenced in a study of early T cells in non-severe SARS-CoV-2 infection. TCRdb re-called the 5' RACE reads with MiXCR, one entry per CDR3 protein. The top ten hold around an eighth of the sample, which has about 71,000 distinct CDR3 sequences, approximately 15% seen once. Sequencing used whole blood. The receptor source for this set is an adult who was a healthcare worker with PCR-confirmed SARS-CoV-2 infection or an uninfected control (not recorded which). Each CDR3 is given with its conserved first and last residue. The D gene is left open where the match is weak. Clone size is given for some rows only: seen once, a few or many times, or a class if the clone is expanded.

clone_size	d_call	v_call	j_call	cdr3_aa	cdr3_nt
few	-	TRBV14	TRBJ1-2	CASSQNFGGYTF	TGTGCCAGCAGCCAGAATTTCGGCGGCTACACCTTC
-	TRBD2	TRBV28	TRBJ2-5	CASSPGGGQETQYF	TGTGCCAGCAGCCCCGGCGGGGGACAAGAGACCCAGTACTTC
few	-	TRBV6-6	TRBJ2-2	CASSARLSSTGELFF	TGTGCCAGCAGTGCCCGCCTTAGTTCAACCGGGGAGCTGTTTTTT
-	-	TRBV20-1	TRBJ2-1	CSARVPGPSYNEQFF	TGCAGTGCTAGAGTGCCCGGGCCCTCCTACAATGAGCAGTTCTTC
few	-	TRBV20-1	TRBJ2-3	CSASAGPPVATLSRLHTQYF	TGCAGTGCTAGTGCCGGCCCCCCTGTTGCGACCCTTTCACGTCTGCATACGCAGTATTTT
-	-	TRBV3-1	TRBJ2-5	CASSQFRVRETQYF	TGTGCCAGCAGCCAATTCAGGGTCAGGGAGACCCAGTACTTC
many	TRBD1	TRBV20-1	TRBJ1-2	CSARVKSPGQGGIFANYGYTF	TGCAGTGCTAGAGTTAAGTCACCTGGACAGGGCGGTATTTTTGCTAACTATGGCTACACCTTC
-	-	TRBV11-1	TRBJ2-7	CASSTRNGHF	TGTGCCAGCAGCACACGTAATGGGCACTTC
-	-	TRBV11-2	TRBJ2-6	CASSTWGQGSSGANVLTF	TGTGCCAGCAGCACCTGGGGGCAGGGGAGCTCTGGGGCCAACGTCCTGACTTTC
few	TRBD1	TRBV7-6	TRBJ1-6	CASSSGQGVNPPLHF	TGTGCCAGCAGCTCAGGACAGGGCGTAAATCCACCCCTCCACTTT
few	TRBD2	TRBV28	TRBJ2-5	CASERGAHQETQYF	TGTGCCAGCGAGCGGGGGGCTCATCAAGAGACCCAGTACTTC
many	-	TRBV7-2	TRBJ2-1	CASSLQVYNEQFF	TGTGCCAGTTCACTACAGGTATACAATGAGCAGTTCTTC
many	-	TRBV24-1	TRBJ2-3	CATSDLADTQYF	TGTGCCACCAGTGACCTGGCAGATACGCAGTATTTT
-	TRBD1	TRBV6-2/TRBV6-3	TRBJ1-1	CASSYDRGRDLRVNTEAFF	TGTGCCAGCAGTTACGACAGGGGGCGCGACCTCAGAGTAAACACTGAAGCTTTCTTT
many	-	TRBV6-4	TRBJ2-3	CASTRLNPSADTQYF	TGTGCCAGCACCCGACTCAACCCTTCGGCAGATACGCAGTATTTT
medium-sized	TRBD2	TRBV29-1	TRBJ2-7	CSVEDPRGGLGYEQYF	TGCAGCGTTGAAGATCCAAGGGGGGGACTAGGCTACGAGCAGTACTTC
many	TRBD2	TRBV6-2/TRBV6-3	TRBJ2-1	CASSYSGLAGDYNEQFF	TGTGCCAGCAGTTACTCCGGACTAGCGGGGGACTACAATGAGCAGTTCTTC
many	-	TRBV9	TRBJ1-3	CASSVEVRAGVGNTIYF	TGTGCCAGCAGCGTAGAGGTCAGGGCGGGGGTTGGAAACACCATATATTTT
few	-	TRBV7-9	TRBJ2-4	CASSFGILAKNIQYF	TGTGCCAGCAGCTTCGGCATACTAGCCAAAAACATTCAGTACTTC
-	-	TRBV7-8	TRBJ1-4	CASTEDPGDQYEKLFF	TGTGCCAGCACCGAAGACCCGGGGGACCAATATGAAAAACTGTTTTTT
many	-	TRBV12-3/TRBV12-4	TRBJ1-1	CASSLGPSTEAFF	TGTGCCAGCAGTTTAGGCCCGAGCACTGAAGCTTTCTTT
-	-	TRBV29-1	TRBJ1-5	CSVVEVSNQPQHF	TGCAGCGTTGTGGAGGTTAGCAATCAGCCCCAGCATTTT
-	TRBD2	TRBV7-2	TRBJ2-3	CASSWTSGGSTDTQYF	TGTGCCAGCAGCTGGACTAGCGGGGGTAGCACAGATACGCAGTATTTT
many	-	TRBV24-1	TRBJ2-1	CATTGTEQFF	TGTGCCACCACCGGGACAGAGCAGTTCTTC
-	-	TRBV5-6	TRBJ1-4	CASSLADGKLFF	TGTGCCAGCAGCTTGGCGGACGGAAAACTGTTTTTT
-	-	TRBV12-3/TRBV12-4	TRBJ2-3	CASSKGLADTQYF	TGTGCCAGCAGCAAGGGCTTGGCCGATACGCAGTATTTT
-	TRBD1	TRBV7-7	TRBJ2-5	CASSLGTGGGETQYF	TGTGCCAGCAGCCTCGGGACAGGGGGAGGAGAGACCCAGTACTTC
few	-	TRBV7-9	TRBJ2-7	CASSRLGPSNEQYF	TGTGCCAGCAGCCGACTAGGTCCTTCTAACGAGCAGTACTTC
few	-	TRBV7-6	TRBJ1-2	CASSLPQSQIYGYTF	TGTGCCAGCAGTTTACCCCAGAGTCAGATATATGGCTACACCTTC
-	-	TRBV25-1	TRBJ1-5	CASSGDQPQHF	TGTGCCAGCAGTGGGGATCAGCCCCAGCATTTT
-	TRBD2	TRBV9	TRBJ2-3	CASSPRERGLLSSTDTQYF	TGTGCCAGCAGCCCTCGGGAGCGGGGGCTCTTATCTAGCACAGATACGCAGTATTTT
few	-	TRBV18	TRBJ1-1	CASSPQFQSSNTEAFF	TGTGCCAGCTCACCACAGTTCCAATCGTCGAACACTGAAGCTTTCTTT
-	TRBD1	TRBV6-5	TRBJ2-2	CASSYDGQGGFPGELFF	TGTGCCAGCAGTTACGACGGACAGGGCGGATTCCCCGGGGAGCTGTTTTTT
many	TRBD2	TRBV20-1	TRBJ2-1	CSAHPGTSGYNEQFF	TGCAGTGCCCACCCTGGGACTAGCGGTTACAATGAGCAGTTCTTC
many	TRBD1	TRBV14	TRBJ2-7	CASSQEIDRANEQYF	TGTGCCAGCAGCCAAGAGATTGACAGGGCCAACGAGCAGTACTTC
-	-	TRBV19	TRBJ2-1	CASSTQGSHNEQFF	TGTGCCAGTAGTACCCAGGGTTCCCACAATGAGCAGTTCTTC
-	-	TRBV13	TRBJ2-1	CASSWDVGGQKQFF	TGTGCCAGCAGCTGGGATGTTGGGGGCCAAAAACAGTTCTTC
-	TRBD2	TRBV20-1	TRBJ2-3	CSASPTSSGGAMVFDTQYF	TGCAGTGCTAGCCCAACATCTAGCGGGGGGGCGATGGTCTTTGATACGCAGTATTTT
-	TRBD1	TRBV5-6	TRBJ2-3	CASSFDRGSTDTQYF	TGTGCCAGCAGCTTCGACAGGGGCAGCACAGATACGCAGTATTTT